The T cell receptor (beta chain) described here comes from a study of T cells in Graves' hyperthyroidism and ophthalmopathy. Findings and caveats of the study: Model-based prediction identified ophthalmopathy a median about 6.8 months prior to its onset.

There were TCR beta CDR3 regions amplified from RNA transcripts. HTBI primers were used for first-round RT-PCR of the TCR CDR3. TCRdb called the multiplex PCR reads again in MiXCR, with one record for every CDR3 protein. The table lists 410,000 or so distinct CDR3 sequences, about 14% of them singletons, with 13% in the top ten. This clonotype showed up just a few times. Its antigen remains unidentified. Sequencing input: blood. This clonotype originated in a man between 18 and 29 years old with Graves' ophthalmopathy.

The CDR3 sequence is CASSEDGTEAFF. CDR3 sequence (DNA): TGCGCCAGCAGTGAAGATGGCACTGAAGCTTTCTTT. V usage is TRBV10-1 and J usage is TRBJ1-1; D remains unclear. Germline-derived CDR1 and CDR2 are WNHNN and SYGVQD (reference sequence). V was trimmed by 3 bases and J by 4 bases, leaving 6 bases between them. The CDR3 extends over 12 amino acids.